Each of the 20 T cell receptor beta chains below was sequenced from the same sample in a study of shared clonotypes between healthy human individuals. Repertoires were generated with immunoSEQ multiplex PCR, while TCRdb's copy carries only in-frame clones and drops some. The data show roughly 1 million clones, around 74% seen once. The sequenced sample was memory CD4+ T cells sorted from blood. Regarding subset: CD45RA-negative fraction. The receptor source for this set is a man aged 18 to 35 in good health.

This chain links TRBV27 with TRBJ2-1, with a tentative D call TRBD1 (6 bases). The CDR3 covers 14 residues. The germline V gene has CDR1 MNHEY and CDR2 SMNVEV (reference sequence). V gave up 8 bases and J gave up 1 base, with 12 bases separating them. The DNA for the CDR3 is TGTGCCAGCGCAGGGGACACTTCCTACAATGAGCAGTTCTTC. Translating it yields CASAGDTSYNEQFF.

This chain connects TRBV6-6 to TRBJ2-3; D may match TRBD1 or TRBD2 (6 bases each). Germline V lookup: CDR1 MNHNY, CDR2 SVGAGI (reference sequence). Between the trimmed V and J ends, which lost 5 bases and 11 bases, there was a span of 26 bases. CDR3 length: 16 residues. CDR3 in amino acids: CASSQGLSGERGVQYF. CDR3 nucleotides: TGTGCCAGCAGTCAGGGGCTATCGGGAGAGAGGGGGGTGCAGTATTTT.

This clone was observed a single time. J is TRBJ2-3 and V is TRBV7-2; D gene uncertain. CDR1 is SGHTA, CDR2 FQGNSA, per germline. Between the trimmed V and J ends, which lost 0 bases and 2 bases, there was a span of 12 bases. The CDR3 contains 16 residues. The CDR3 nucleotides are TGTGCCAGCAGCTTAGCGGGAAAGAGCCACACAGATACGCAGTATTTT. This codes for CASSLAGKSHTDTQYF.

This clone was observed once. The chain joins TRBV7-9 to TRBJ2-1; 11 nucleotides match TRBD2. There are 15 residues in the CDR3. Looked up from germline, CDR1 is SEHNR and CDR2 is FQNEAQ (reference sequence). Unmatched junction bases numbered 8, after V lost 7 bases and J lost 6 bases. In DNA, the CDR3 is TGTGCCAGCACCACTGGGCTAGCGGGAGGCAATGAGCAGTTCTTC. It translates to CASTTGLAGGNEQFF.

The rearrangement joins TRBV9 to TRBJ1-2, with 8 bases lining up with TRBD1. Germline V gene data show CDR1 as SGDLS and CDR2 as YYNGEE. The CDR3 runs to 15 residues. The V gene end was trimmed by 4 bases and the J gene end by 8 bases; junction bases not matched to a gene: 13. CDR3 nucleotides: TGTGCCAGCAGCCCCGCGGTGACAGGGGTCGACGGCTACACCTTC. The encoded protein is CASSPAVTGVDGYTF.

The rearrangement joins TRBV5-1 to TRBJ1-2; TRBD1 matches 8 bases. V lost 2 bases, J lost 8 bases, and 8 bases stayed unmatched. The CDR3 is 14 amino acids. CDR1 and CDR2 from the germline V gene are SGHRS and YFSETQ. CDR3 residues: CASSLGQGSEGYTF. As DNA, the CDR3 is TGCGCCAGCAGCTTAGGACAGGGTTCAGAGGGCTACACCTTC.

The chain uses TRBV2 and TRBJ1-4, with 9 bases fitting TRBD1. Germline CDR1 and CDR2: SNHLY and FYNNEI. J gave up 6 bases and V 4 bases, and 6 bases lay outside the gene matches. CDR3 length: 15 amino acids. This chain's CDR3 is CASSGGQGTDEKLFF. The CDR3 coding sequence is TGTGCCAGCAGTGGGGGACAGGGTACGGATGAAAAACTGTTTTTT.

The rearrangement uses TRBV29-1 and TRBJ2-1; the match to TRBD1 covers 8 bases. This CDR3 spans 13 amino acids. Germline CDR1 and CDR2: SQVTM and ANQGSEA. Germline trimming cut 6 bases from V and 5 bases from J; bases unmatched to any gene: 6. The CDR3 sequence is CSVVDRDHNEQFF. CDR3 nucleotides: TGCAGCGTAGTGGACAGGGATCACAATGAGCAGTTCTTC.

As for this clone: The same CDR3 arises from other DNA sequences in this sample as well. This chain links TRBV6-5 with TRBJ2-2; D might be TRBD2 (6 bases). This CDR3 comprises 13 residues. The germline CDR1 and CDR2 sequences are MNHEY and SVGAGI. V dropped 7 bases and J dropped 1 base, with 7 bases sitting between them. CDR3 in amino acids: CASTEGNTGELFF. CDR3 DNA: TGTGCCAGCACGGAGGGGAACACCGGGGAGCTGTTTTTT.

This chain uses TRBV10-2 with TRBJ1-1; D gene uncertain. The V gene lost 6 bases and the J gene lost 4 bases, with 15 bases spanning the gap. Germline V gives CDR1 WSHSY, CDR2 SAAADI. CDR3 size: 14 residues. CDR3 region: CASRVGLVSTEAFF. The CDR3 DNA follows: TGCGCCAGCAGGGTAGGACTAGTCAGCACTGAAGCTTTCTTT.

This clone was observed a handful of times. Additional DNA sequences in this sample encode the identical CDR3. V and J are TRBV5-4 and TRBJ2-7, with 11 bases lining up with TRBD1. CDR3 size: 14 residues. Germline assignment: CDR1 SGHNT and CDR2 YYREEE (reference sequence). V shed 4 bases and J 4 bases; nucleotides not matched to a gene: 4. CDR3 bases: TGTGCCAGCAGCCTGGACAGGGGGCTATACGAGCAGTACTTC. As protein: CASSLDRGLYEQYF.

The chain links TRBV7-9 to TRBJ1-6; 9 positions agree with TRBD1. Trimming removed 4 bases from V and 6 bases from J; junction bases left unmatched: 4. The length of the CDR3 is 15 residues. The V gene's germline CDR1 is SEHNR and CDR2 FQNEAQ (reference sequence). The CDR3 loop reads CASSSSQGANSPLHF. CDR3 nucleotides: TGTGCCAGCAGCTCATCACAGGGGGCTAATTCACCCCTCCACTTT. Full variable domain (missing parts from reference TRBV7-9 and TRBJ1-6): DTGVSQNPRHKITKRGQNVTFRCDPISEHNRLYWYRQTLGQGPEFLTYFQNEAQLEKSRLLSDRFSAERPKGSFSTLEIQRTEQGDSAMYLCASSSSQGANSPLHFGNGTRLTVT.

The CDR3 sequence: CASSQDGRGNEKLFF. CDR3 DNA sequence: TGCGCCAGCAGCCAAGATGGGCGCGGCAATGAAAAACTGTTTTTT. The chain uses TRBV4-1 and TRBJ1-4; D gene unclear. CDR1 and CDR2 (germline): MGHRA, YSYEKL. CDR3 length: 15 residues. Trimming took off 0 bases at V and 5 bases at J, with 10 bases between the two ends.

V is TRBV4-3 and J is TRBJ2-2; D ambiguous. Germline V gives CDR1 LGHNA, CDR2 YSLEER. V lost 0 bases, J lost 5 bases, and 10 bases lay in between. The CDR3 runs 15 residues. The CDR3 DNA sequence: TGCGCCAGCAGCCAAGAAGCCTACCCTACCGGGGAGCTGTTTTTT. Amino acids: CASSQEAYPTGELFF.

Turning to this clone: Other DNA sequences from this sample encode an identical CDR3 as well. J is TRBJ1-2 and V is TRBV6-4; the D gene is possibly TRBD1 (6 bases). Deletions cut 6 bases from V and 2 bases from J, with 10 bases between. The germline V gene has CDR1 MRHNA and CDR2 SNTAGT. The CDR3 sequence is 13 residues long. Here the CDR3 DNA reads TGTGCCAGCAGCGGGGGCCAAAACTATGGCTACACCTTC. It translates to CASSGGQNYGYTF.

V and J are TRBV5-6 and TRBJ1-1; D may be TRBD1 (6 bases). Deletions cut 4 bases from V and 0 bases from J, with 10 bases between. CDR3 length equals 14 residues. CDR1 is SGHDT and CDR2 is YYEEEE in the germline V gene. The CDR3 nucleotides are TGTGCCAGCAGCCTCGGACAGATGAACACTGAAGCTTTCTTT. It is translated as CASSLGQMNTEAFF.

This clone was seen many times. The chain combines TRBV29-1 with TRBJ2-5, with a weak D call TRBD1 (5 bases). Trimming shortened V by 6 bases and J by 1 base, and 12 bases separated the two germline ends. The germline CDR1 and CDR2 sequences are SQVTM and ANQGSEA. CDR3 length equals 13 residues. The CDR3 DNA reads TGCAGCGTGTTCCCTGGGGCCCAAGAGACCCAGTACTTC. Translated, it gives CSVFPGAQETQYF.

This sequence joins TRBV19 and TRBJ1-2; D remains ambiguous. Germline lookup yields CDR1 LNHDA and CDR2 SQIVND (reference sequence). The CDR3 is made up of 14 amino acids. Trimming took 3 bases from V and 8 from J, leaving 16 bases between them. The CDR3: CASSIQFEVLGYTF. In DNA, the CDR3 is TGTGCCAGTAGTATCCAATTTGAAGTCCTAGGCTACACCTTC.

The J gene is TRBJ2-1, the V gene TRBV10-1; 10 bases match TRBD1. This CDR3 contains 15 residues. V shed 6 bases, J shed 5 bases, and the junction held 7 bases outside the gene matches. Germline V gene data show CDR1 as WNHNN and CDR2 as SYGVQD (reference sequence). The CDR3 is CASSPGTGDNNEQFF. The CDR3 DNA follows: TGCGCCAGCAGCCCCGGGACAGGGGATAACAATGAGCAGTTCTTC.

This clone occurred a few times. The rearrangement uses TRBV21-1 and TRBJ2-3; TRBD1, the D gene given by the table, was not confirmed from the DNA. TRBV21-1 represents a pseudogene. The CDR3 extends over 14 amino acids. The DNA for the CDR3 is TGTGCCAGCAGCAAAGGAGGGGGCGCAGATACGCAGTATTTT. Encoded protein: CASSKGGGADTQYF.